The rows below give T cell receptor beta chains drawn from one sample of a study of breast tumors, draining lymph nodes, adjacent tissues. From the multiplex PCR reads, TCRdb called clonotypes with MiXCR, one entry per CDR3 protein. The sample records 200,000 or so distinct CDR3 sequences, roughly 31% being singletons. Material for sequencing was axillary lymph node tissue. These receptors originate from a female donor with breast cancer. Some clones in this sample may be carry-over from other donors' samples. Each CDR3 is given with its conserved first and last residue. A D gene is named only where the DNA matches it firmly. Expanded clones get a size class; other rows say once, few or many, or leave the size out.

clone_size: many
d_call: .
j_call: TRBJ2-7
v_call: TRBV30
cdr3_nt: TGTGCCTGGAGCCCCGGGACAACCTACGAGCAGTACTTC
cdr3_aa: CAWSPGTTYEQYF

clone_size: .
d_call: .
j_call: TRBJ1-6
v_call: TRBV20-1
cdr3_nt: TGCAGTGCTGCGGACAGTCCAAGCTCACCCCTCCACTTT
cdr3_aa: CSAADSPSSPLHF

clone_size: .
d_call: .
j_call: TRBJ1-1
v_call: TRBV9
cdr3_nt: TGTGCCAGCAGCGGCGGACATCCCACTGAAGCTTTCTTT
cdr3_aa: CASSGGHPTEAFF

clone_size: .
d_call: .
j_call: TRBJ1-2
v_call: TRBV7-2
cdr3_nt: TGTGCCAGCAGCTCCCCGCCGGGGCGGGGGGCTTTCTACACCTTC
cdr3_aa: CASSSPPGRGAFYTF

clone_size: many
d_call: .
j_call: TRBJ2-7
v_call: TRBV18
cdr3_nt: TGTGCCAGCTCATCCGGGCTAGAATACGAGCAGTACTTC
cdr3_aa: CASSSGLEYEQYF

clone_size: many
d_call: .
j_call: TRBJ2-3
v_call: TRBV4-1
cdr3_nt: TGCGCCAGTAGCCAAACTGCCGGGACAACCCATTCTAGCACAGATACGCAGTATTTT
cdr3_aa: CASSQTAGTTHSSTDTQYF

clone_size: many
d_call: TRBD2
j_call: TRBJ2-3
v_call: TRBV7-3
cdr3_nt: TGTGCCAGCAGCCCTGGACTAGCGGGGGGAGATACGCAGTATTTT
cdr3_aa: CASSPGLAGGDTQYF

clone_size: many
d_call: TRBD1
j_call: TRBJ2-7
v_call: TRBV5-4
cdr3_nt: TGTGCCAGCAGCTTGGACAGGGGACGGTACGAGCAGTACTTC
cdr3_aa: CASSLDRGRYEQYF

clone_size: many
d_call: .
j_call: TRBJ2-1
v_call: TRBV20-1
cdr3_nt: TGCAGTGCCGAAAATCAAGGGTCCGATTTTAATGAGCAGTTCTTC
cdr3_aa: CSAENQGSDFNEQFF

clone_size: few
d_call: .
j_call: TRBJ2-5
v_call: TRBV6-5
cdr3_nt: TGTGCCAGCAGGCTCGGGACTTCACCTTACCAAGAGACCCAGTACTTC
cdr3_aa: CASRLGTSPYQETQYF

clone_size: many
d_call: .
j_call: TRBJ2-5
v_call: TRBV5-1
cdr3_nt: TGCGCCAGCAGCTTGGATAGCACTCAAGAGACCCAGTACTTC
cdr3_aa: CASSLDSTQETQYF

clone_size: many
d_call: TRBD1
j_call: TRBJ2-7
v_call: TRBV5-6
cdr3_nt: TGTGCCAGCTCCCACCGTTGGGACAGCTACGAGCAGTACTTC
cdr3_aa: CASSHRWDSYEQYF

clone_size: many
d_call: .
j_call: TRBJ2-1
v_call: TRBV19
cdr3_nt: TGTGCCAGACCCCTCCATTCCAATGAGCAGTTCTTC
cdr3_aa: CARPLHSNEQFF

clone_size: .
d_call: TRBD2
j_call: TRBJ2-3
v_call: TRBV7-9
cdr3_nt: TGTGCCAGCAGCAGGACTGGCGGGGGACCAGATACGCAGTATTTT
cdr3_aa: CASSRTGGGPDTQYF

clone_size: many
d_call: .
j_call: TRBJ2-3
v_call: TRBV10-3
cdr3_nt: TGTGCCATCAGAGAAAGGGGCACAGATACGCAGTATTTT
cdr3_aa: CAIRERGTDTQYF

clone_size: many
d_call: .
j_call: TRBJ1-2
v_call: TRBV10-2
cdr3_nt: TGCGCCAGCAGTGAGTTGGGCGGAAAGAACTATGGCTACACCTTC
cdr3_aa: CASSELGGKNYGYTF

clone_size: many
d_call: TRBD1
j_call: TRBJ1-3
v_call: TRBV4-1
cdr3_nt: TGCGCCAGCAGCCCAGGGACAGGGAAGTCCCGCTCTGGAAACACCATATATTTT
cdr3_aa: CASSPGTGKSRSGNTIYF

clone_size: .
d_call: TRBD2
j_call: TRBJ2-2
v_call: TRBV11-2
cdr3_nt: TGTGCCAGCAGCTTGGGATGGATAGCGGGAGGTCACACCAGGGAGCTGTTTTTT
cdr3_aa: CASSLGWIAGGHTRELFF

clone_size: .
d_call: TRBD1
j_call: TRBJ1-1
v_call: TRBV5-1
cdr3_nt: TGCGCCAGCACCCCGACAGGGGGCTTGAACACTGAAGCTTTCTTT
cdr3_aa: CASTPTGGLNTEAFF

clone_size: many
d_call: TRBD2
j_call: TRBJ2-5
v_call: TRBV24-1
cdr3_nt: TGTGCCACCAGTGATTTGCAGGGAGGGAAAGAGACCCAGTACTTC
cdr3_aa: CATSDLQGGKETQYF

clone_size: .
d_call: .
j_call: TRBJ2-7
v_call: TRBV6-1
cdr3_nt: TGTGCCAGCAGTCAAGCGCTGGGTTCCTACGAGCAGTACTTC
cdr3_aa: CASSQALGSYEQYF

clone_size: many
d_call: .
j_call: TRBJ2-7
v_call: TRBV7-9
cdr3_nt: TGTGCCAGCAGCCCCCACGGAGGGGGGGAATCCTACGAGCAGTACTTC
cdr3_aa: CASSPHGGGESYEQYF

clone_size: many
d_call: TRBD1
j_call: TRBJ1-2
v_call: TRBV7-8
cdr3_nt: TGTGCCAGCAGTCCCAGGGGACAGAACTATGGCTACACCTTC
cdr3_aa: CASSPRGQNYGYTF

clone_size: many
d_call: TRBD1
j_call: TRBJ1-3
v_call: TRBV6-1
cdr3_nt: TGTGCCAGCAGTCCCAGACAGGGGCCTGGAAACACCATATATTTT
cdr3_aa: CASSPRQGPGNTIYF

clone_size: few
d_call: .
j_call: TRBJ1-1
v_call: TRBV2
cdr3_nt: TGTGCCAGCAGTGGGGGAGTACGCAGCGGTGGCACTGAAGCTTTCTTT
cdr3_aa: CASSGGVRSGGTEAFF

clone_size: .
d_call: TRBD1
j_call: TRBJ1-6
v_call: TRBV7-8
cdr3_nt: TGTGCCAGCAGCCTAAGACAGGGTTCTAATTCACCCCTCCACTTT
cdr3_aa: CASSLRQGSNSPLHF

clone_size: .
d_call: TRBD1
j_call: TRBJ2-2
v_call: TRBV7-2
cdr3_nt: TGTGCCAGCGCCCGACAGGGTTACACCGGGGAGCTGTTTTTT
cdr3_aa: CASARQGYTGELFF

clone_size: .
d_call: .
j_call: TRBJ1-1
v_call: TRBV30
cdr3_nt: TGTGCCTGGAGTGTACTAAGGATAACTGAAGCTTTCTTT
cdr3_aa: CAWSVLRITEAFF

clone_size: many
d_call: .
j_call: TRBJ2-5
v_call: TRBV5-1
cdr3_nt: TGCGCCAGCAGCGGGGCGGCGGGCTACGAGACCCAGTACTTC
cdr3_aa: CASSGAAGYETQYF

clone_size: many
d_call: TRBD2
j_call: TRBJ2-2
v_call: TRBV30
cdr3_nt: TGTGCCTGGAGTGTTTGGACTAGAGTCTTCGGGGAGCTGTTTTTT
cdr3_aa: CAWSVWTRVFGELFF

clone_size: .
d_call: TRBD2
j_call: TRBJ2-3
v_call: TRBV20-1
cdr3_nt: TGCAGTGCTAGAGATCTAACAGCGGGGGGGAAAAATACGCAGTATTTT
cdr3_aa: CSARDLTAGGKNTQYF

clone_size: many
d_call: TRBD1
j_call: TRBJ2-1
v_call: TRBV29-1
cdr3_nt: TGCAGCGCTAACAGGGGGCGCAGCGATGAGCAGTTCTTC
cdr3_aa: CSANRGRSDEQFF

clone_size: .
d_call: .
j_call: TRBJ1-5
v_call: TRBV20-1
cdr3_nt: TGCAGTGCTAGAGATCTGGGGGCAGCCGTTCCCCAGCATTTT
cdr3_aa: CSARDLGAAVPQHF

clone_size: many
d_call: TRBD2
j_call: TRBJ2-3
v_call: TRBV7-9
cdr3_nt: TGTGCCAGCAGCTTAGGGACTAGCGGCTACACAGATACGCAGTATTTT
cdr3_aa: CASSLGTSGYTDTQYF

clone_size: .
d_call: .
j_call: TRBJ1-3
v_call: TRBV2
cdr3_nt: TGTGCCAGCAGTGCTAGGGGGGCGGTTGGGGACTATGGCTACACCATATATTTT
cdr3_aa: CASSARGAVGDYGYTIYF

clone_size: .
d_call: .
j_call: TRBJ2-3
v_call: TRBV25-1
cdr3_nt: TGTGCCAGCAGTGACGGGCAGACACCGGGCACAGATACGCAGTATTTT
cdr3_aa: CASSDGQTPGTDTQYF